This T cell receptor (beta chain) is from a study of EBV T-cell therapy then PD-1 blockade in nasopharyngeal carcinoma. CDR1 and CDR2 from the germline V gene are MNHNS and SASEGT. This CDR3 contains 15 residues. V lost 0 bases and J lost 4, with 12 bases in between. Measured with immunoSEQ multiplex PCR; TCRdb has only the in-frame clones, and not every one. The data show about 20,000 clones, 80% to 90% seen once. Details on this clone: The target antigen is unknown.

Time point denoted: 266 days after commencement of treatment, after nivolumab therapy. Treatment indicated: AdE1-LMPpoly-expanded autologous EBV-specific T-cell therapy followed by anti-PD-1 nivolumab. The V call is TRBV6-1, the J call TRBJ1-2; D is uncertain. The sample was CD8+ T cells from blood, taken at roughly day 290 from a patient whose treatment included autologous EBV-specific T cells and nivolumab. The receptor was derived from a man aged 40-55 years with nasopharyngeal carcinoma. CDR3 in DNA: TGTGCCAGCAGTGAAGCTGTTGAGGGTAGCTATGGCTACACCTTC. Translation: CASSEAVEGSYGYTF.